Each of the 18 T cell receptor beta chains below was sequenced from the same sample in a study of CD8+CD57+ T cells in acquired aplastic anemia. Using genomic DNA as the template, TCR beta VDJ and CDR3 profiling was carried out. TCRdb re-called the reads through MiXCR, storing one row per CDR3 protein. The sample has roughly 250,000 distinct CDR3 sequences; 82% are singletons. CD8+CD57+ cell expansion had been shown by flow cytometry in patients chosen for sequencing. Material for sequencing was sorted CD4+, CD8+, or CD8+CD57+ T cells (not recorded which) from PBMCs. The receptors come from a human donor with aplastic anemia.

Comment on this clonotype: This CDR3 fails to terminate in the conserved phenylalanine or tryptophan, so it likely reflects a read error. The limits of the CDR3 on the DNA are not certain, so only TCRdb's listed CDR3 is given. This sequence joins TRBV7-3 and TRBJ2-5. The CDR3 spans 12 residues, counting both ends. The V gene's germline CDR1 is SGHTA and CDR2 FQGTGA. CDR3: CASSVVAETKYT.

The chain recombines TRBV7-8 with TRBJ2-3; D may be TRBD2 (5 bases). Trimming removed 0 bases at V and 9 bases at J, with 13 bases between. The CDR3 has 14 amino acids. Germline CDR1 SGHVS, CDR2 FQNEAQ. CDR3 loop: CASSLAGAPVTQYF. The CDR3 nucleotides read TGTGCCAGCAGCTTAGCGGGAGCGCCCGTGACGCAGTATTTT.

Points on this clonotype: This CDR3 fails to terminate in the conserved phenylalanine or tryptophan, so it likely reflects a read error. It is unclear where the CDR3 begins or ends on the DNA, so no DNA is shown, and the CDR3 is as TCRdb lists it. This chain uses TRBV7-3 with TRBJ2-3; the D call of TRBD2 is as the table states it, not checked on the DNA. Germline assignment: CDR1 SGHTA and CDR2 FQGTGA. The CDR3 totals 13 residues, both ends included. The CDR3 reads CASSFTSGTNNEQ.

Regarding this clonotype: One end of the junction varies from germline; a read error may be responsible. The J gene is TRBJ1-1, the V gene TRBV7-9; 7 positions agree with TRBD1. The germline V gene has CDR1 SEHNR and CDR2 FQNEAQ (reference sequence). The length of the CDR3 is 15 residues. CDR3 protein: CASSFDMTGNTEAFF. Here the CDR3 DNA reads TGTGCCAGCAGCTTTGATATGACAGGGAACACCGAAGCTTTCTTT.

The chain uses TRBV9 and TRBJ2-1; no definite D call. V shed 4 bases and J shed 8 bases, with 16 bases lying between them. This CDR3 is 14 amino acids long. CDR1 and CDR2 from the germline V gene are SGDLS and YYNGEE. The CDR3 DNA reads TGTGCCAGCAGCCCAACGTCGTTCTCCCATGAGCAGTTCTTC. It specifies CASSPTSFSHEQFF.

CDR3 DNA sequence: TGTGCCAGCAGCTGGACAGGGGGCAGTCAGCCCCAGCATTTT. Protein sequence: CASSWTGGSQPQHF. The chain combines TRBV19 with TRBJ1-5; 11 bases are shared with TRBD1. CDR3 length: 14 amino acids. Germline CDR1 is LNHDA and CDR2 is SQIVND (reference sequence). The V segment lost 9 bases and the J segment 6 bases; nucleotides outside the gene matches: 7.

Of note for this clonotype: It is unclear where the CDR3 begins or ends on the DNA, so no DNA is shown, and the CDR3 is as TCRdb lists it. The rearrangement uses TRBV9 and TRBJ1-5; the table calls TRBD1, which could not be checked here. Germline CDR1 SGDLS, CDR2 YYNGEE. The CDR3 comprises 20 residues, both ends counted. The CDR3 is CASGVGGALRAVLRAGHQHF.

The rearrangement links TRBV7-3 to TRBJ2-5; D could derive from TRBD1 or TRBD2 (5 bases each). Germline V gene sequence: CDR1 SGHTA, CDR2 FQGTGA. This CDR3 contains 14 residues. V was pared by 8 bases and J by 14 bases, with 27 bases between. CDR3 sequence: CASSRGANAVKHYF. Written as DNA, the CDR3 is TGTGCCAGCTCAAGAGGGGCCAACGCAGTTAAACACTACTTC.

The CDR3 DNA is TGTGCCAGCAGCTTAAGCGGGTTCTACGATGAGCAGTATTTT. It encodes CASSLSGFYDEQYF. The rearrangement joins TRBV7-9 to TRBJ2-3; possible D gene TRBD2, 6 bases. Per the germline V gene, CDR1 is SEHNR and CDR2 is FQNEAQ (reference sequence). The CDR3 loop spans 14 amino acids. V shed 2 bases and J shed 11 bases, with 17 bases lying between them. The full variable domain, its missing parts supplied by reference TRBV7-9 and TRBJ2-3, is DTGVSQNPRHKITKRGQNVTFRCDPISEHNRLYWYRQTLGQGPEFLTYFQNEAQLEKSRLLSDRFSAERPKGSFSTLEIQRTEQGDSAMYLCASSLSGFYDEQYFGPGTRLTVL.

For this clonotype: Without the conserved terminal phenylalanine or tryptophan, this CDR3 likely stems from a read error. The DNA is omitted, as the CDR3 cannot be located on it reliably, and the CDR3 follows TCRdb's listing. The chain links TRBV2 to TRBJ1-1; the table's D call TRBD1 went unverified against the DNA. The CDR3 adds up to 16 amino acids, both ends counted. Germline V CDR1 and CDR2: SNHLY, FYNNEI. The CDR3 loop reads CASSELAPLLYEQYFV.

The V and J genes are TRBV7-9 and TRBJ1-5; weak D call: TRBD1 (5 bases). CDR1 is SEHNR, CDR2 FQNEAQ, per germline (reference sequence). V lost 0 bases and J 16 bases, leaving 22 bases between the germline ends. The length of the CDR3 is 15 residues. The CDR3 DNA is TGTGCCAGCAGCTTAGCCAGGGAGAACACTGAAGCTTTCCATTTT. This codes for CASSLARENTEAFHF. The whole variable domain, remainder taken from reference TRBV7-9 and TRBJ1-5, is DTGVSQNPRHKITKRGQNVTFRCDPISEHNRLYWYRQTLGQGPEFLTYFQNEAQLEKSRLLSDRFSAERPKGSFSTLEIQRTEQGDSAMYLCASSLARENTEAFHFGDGTRLSIL.

Regarding this clonotype: Mismatch with germline at one junction end may stem from a read error. The chain combines TRBV11-3 with TRBJ2-1; unclear D gene. This CDR3 comprises 13 residues. Per germline, CDR1 SGHNT and CDR2 YENEEA. The CDR3 is CASSVELTHEQFF. In nucleotides, the CDR3 is TGTGCCAGCAGCGTAGAGCTGACCCATGAGCAGTTCTTC. Drawing the rest from reference TRBV11-3 and TRBJ2-1, the complete variable domain is EAGVVQSPRYKIIEKKQPVAFWCNPISGHNTLYWYLQNLGQGPELLIRYENEEAVDDSQLPKDRFSAERLKGVDSTLKIQPAELGDSAVYLCASSVELTHEQFFGPGTRLTVL.

The chain uses TRBV11-3 and TRBJ2-1; maybe TRBD1 (5 bases). Germline V gene lookup returns CDR1 SGHNT and CDR2 YENEEA. The CDR3 runs to 12 residues. Trimming shortened V by 1 base and J by 10 bases, and 8 bases separated the two germline ends. In nucleotides, the CDR3 is TGTGCCAGCAGCTTAGGGGGCACAGAGCAGTTCTTC. Translation gives CASSLGGTEQFF.

V usage is TRBV2 and J usage is TRBJ2-3, with TRBD2 identical over 9 bases. The ends lost 7 bases at V and 2 bases at J; junction bases unmatched: 13. CDR1 and CDR2 from the germline V gene are SNHLY and FYNNEI. The CDR3 sequence is 17 residues long. For the CDR3, the DNA is TGTGCCAGCATGCGGGAGGGCCTTCACCACAACACAGATACGCAGTATTTT. This gives the protein CASMREGLHHNTDTQYF.

The gene calls are TRBV7-2 and TRBJ2-5, with 9 bases fitting TRBD1. This CDR3 spans 18 amino acids. The V segment lost 3 bases and the J segment 5 bases; nucleotides outside the gene matches: 16. From germline, CDR1 is SGHTA and CDR2 FQGNSA. CDR3 amino acids: CASSFTGGADYGYETQYF. In DNA, the CDR3 is TGTGCCAGCAGCTTCACAGGGGGCGCCGACTATGGCTACGAGACCCAGTACTTC.

V gene TRBV7-8 combines with J gene TRBJ2-1; perhaps TRBD2 as D (5 bases). The germline V gene has CDR1 SGHVS and CDR2 FQNEAQ. The V and J ends lost 5 bases and 7 bases respectively, with 18 bases between them. This CDR3 spans 15 amino acids. The CDR3 loop is CASSPWTGGSNEQFF. The CDR3 DNA reads TGTGCCAGCAGCCCATGGACTGGTGGGAGTAATGAGCAGTTCTTC. The complete variable domain, with remaining parts taken from reference TRBV7-8 and TRBJ2-1, reads GAGVSQSPRYKVAKRGQDVALRCDPISGHVSLFWYQQALGQGPEFLTYFQNEAQLDKSGLPSDRFFAERPEGSVSTLKIQRTQQEDSAVYLCASSPWTGGSNEQFFGPGTRLTVL.

The chain carries TRBV7-9 and TRBJ2-5, with 8 bases aligning to TRBD1. Germline CDR1 is SEHNR and CDR2 is FQNEAQ (reference sequence). Trimming removed 8 bases from V and 5 bases from J; junction bases left unmatched: 7. The CDR3 spans 13 residues. The CDR3 DNA reads TGTGCCAGCCAGCCCGCAGGGGGCGAGACCCAGTACTTC. Its translation: CASQPAGGETQYF.

The chain uses TRBV12-3 or TRBV12-4 and TRBJ2-5, with 11 bases fitting TRBD1. CDR3 length: 14 residues. Trimming cost V 3 bases and J 8 bases; bases outside gene matches: 5. The CDR3 DNA follows: TGTGCCAGCAGTTTGGGACAGGGGGGTTCTACCCAGTACTTC. Translation: CASSLGQGGSTQYF.